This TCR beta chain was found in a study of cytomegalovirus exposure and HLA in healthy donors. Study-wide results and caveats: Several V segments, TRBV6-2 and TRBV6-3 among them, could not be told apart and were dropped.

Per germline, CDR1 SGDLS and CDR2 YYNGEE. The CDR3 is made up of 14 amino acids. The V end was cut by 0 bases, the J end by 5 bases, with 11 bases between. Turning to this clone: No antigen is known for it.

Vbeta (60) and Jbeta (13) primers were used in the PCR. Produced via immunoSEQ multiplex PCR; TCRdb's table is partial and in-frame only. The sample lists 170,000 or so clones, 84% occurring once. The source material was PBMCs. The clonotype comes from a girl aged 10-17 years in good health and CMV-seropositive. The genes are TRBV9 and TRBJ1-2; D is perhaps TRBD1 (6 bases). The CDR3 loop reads CASSVAGAPYGYTF. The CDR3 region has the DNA TGTGCCAGCAGCGTAGCAGGGGCCCCATATGGCTACACCTTC.